A single sample is the source of the 26 T cell receptor beta chains below, sequenced in a study of breast tumors, draining lymph nodes, adjacent tissues. Using its own MiXCR run on the multiplex PCR reads, TCRdb lists one record per CDR3 protein. The sample gives 200,000 to 250,000 distinct CDR3 sequences, nearly 35% of which show up once; 3% to 4.5% is in the top ten. Breast cancer patients provided tissue from their axillary draining lymph nodes. Specimen: axillary lymph node tissue. The receptor set was obtained from a female donor with breast cancer. Some clones in this sample may be carry-over from other donors' samples.

About this clonotype itself: No conserved phenylalanine or tryptophan is present at the end of the CDR3, so a read error is the likely explanation. The limits of the CDR3 on the DNA are not certain, so only TCRdb's listed CDR3 is given. The chain has TRBV10-3 and TRBJ1-2. The CDR3 adds up to 11 amino acids, both ends counted. The germline V gene has CDR1 ENHRY and CDR2 SYGVKD. CDR3 protein: CAISDGTSGAQ.

This chain joins TRBV9 and TRBJ2-1, with 14 bases matching TRBD2. Germline lookup yields CDR1 SGDLS and CDR2 YYNGEE. The CDR3 runs 18 residues. The ends lost 2 bases at V and 4 bases at J; junction bases unmatched: 8. CDR3: CASSVGTSGRIGYNEQFF. The CDR3 nucleotides are TGTGCCAGCAGCGTCGGGACTAGCGGGAGAATTGGGTACAATGAGCAGTTCTTC.

There are a few counts of this clonotype. The DNA for the CDR3 is TGTGCCAGCAGCGAATTAGAGGGCTCCAATCAGCCCCAGCATTTT. As protein: CASSELEGSNQPQHF. The chain couples TRBV28 to TRBJ1-5; D is uncertain. Germline V gives CDR1 MDHEN, CDR2 SYDVKM. The CDR3 covers 15 residues. Trimming left V 6 bases short and J 3 bases short, with 15 bases between.

Comment on this clonotype: A much larger clone differs by one base, so this may be a read error. The final CDR3 position lacks the conserved phenylalanine or tryptophan, pointing to a likely read error. The chain couples TRBV7-9 to TRBJ2-1, with 8 positions matching TRBD2. The germline gives CDR1 SEHNR, CDR2 FQNEAQ (reference sequence). The CDR3 has 19 amino acids. V gave up 0 bases and J gave up 0 bases; unmatched junction bases: 10. CDR3 sequence reads: CASSLASGIPGSSYNEQFL. In nucleotides, the CDR3 is TGTGCCAGCAGCTTAGCTAGCGGGATCCCTGGAAGCTCCTACAATGAGCAGTTCTTA.

Notes on this clonotype: The CDR3 ends on some other residue instead of the conserved phenylalanine or tryptophan, so this is likely a read error. It is unclear where the CDR3 begins or ends on the DNA, so no DNA is shown, and the CDR3 is as TCRdb lists it. V gene TRBV2 combines with J gene TRBJ2-5; the D call of TRBD2 is as the table states it, not checked on the DNA. The CDR3 region is 11 residues in length, termini included. Germline values: CDR1 SNHLY, CDR2 FYNNEI. The CDR3 reads CASSERRRLAG.

A note on this clonotype: A much larger clone is a single base away; this may be a read error. The genes are TRBV20-1 and TRBJ2-2; TRBD2 might be the D (5 bases). V lost 2 bases and J lost 4, with 14 bases in between. There are 15 residues in the CDR3. Germline V gene sequence: CDR1 DFQATT, CDR2 SNEGSKA (reference sequence). CDR3 DNA sequence: TGCAGTGCTAGAAAACCGGGATCTATCACCGGGGAGCTGTTTTTT. Translated, it gives CSARKPGSITGELFF.

In this sample, this clonotype turned up many times. J is TRBJ2-3 and V is TRBV7-9; 7 bases map to TRBD2. Per the germline V gene, CDR1 is SEHNR and CDR2 is FQNEAQ (reference sequence). There are 13 residues in the CDR3. V was clipped by 5 bases and J by 3 bases; unmatched bases: 2. The CDR3 is CASSPRETDTQYF. For the CDR3, the DNA is TGTGCCAGCAGCCCGCGGGAGACAGATACGCAGTATTTT.

The table lists this clonotype with a few counts. CDR3 coding DNA: TGTGCCACCAGTGAAATCGGGACAGGGGGCAGGGAGACCCAGTACTTC. Protein sequence: CATSEIGTGGRETQYF. The chain recombines TRBV24-1 with TRBJ2-5; 12 bases line up with TRBD1. Germline CDR1 is KGHDR and CDR2 is SFDVKD. This CDR3 is built from 16 residues. The ends lost 4 bases at V and 5 bases at J; junction bases unmatched: 7.

In its sample, this clonotype was seen many times. The chain has TRBV6-4 and TRBJ2-5; D may be TRBD1 (6 bases). V lost 5 bases, J lost 4 bases, and 20 bases lay in between. The germline V gene has CDR1 MRHNA and CDR2 SNTAGT. This CDR3 spans 16 amino acids. The CDR3 DNA reads TGTGCCAGCAGTAGAAAGGAGGCTCAGGGGAGAGAGACCCAGTACTTC. It codes for CASSRKEAQGRETQYF.

The chain recombines TRBV6-2 or TRBV6-3 with TRBJ1-3; D call uncertain. Trimming pared 5 bases from V and 0 bases from J, leaving 5 bases between. The CDR3 covers 13 residues. Germline lookup yields CDR1 MNHEY and CDR2 SVGEGT. The CDR3 coding sequence is TGTGCCAGCAGTCAAATCTCTGGAAACACCATATATTTT. Translation: CASSQISGNTIYF.

The chain employs TRBV6-5 and TRBJ2-7; tentatively, D is TRBD1 (5 bases). Germline V gene lookup returns CDR1 MNHEY and CDR2 SVGAGI. V was cut by 5 bases and J by 4 bases, with 12 bases left in between. This CDR3 is built from 13 residues. The CDR3 region is CASSHRSVYEQYF. CDR3 sequence (DNA): TGTGCCAGCAGTCACAGGTCTGTATACGAGCAGTACTTC.

This clonotype appeared many times. The chain recombines TRBV20-1 with TRBJ2-1, with 10 positions matching TRBD2. The V and J ends lost 0 bases and 4 bases, in that order; junction bases with no gene match: 3. Germline lookup yields CDR1 DFQATT and CDR2 SNEGSKA (reference sequence). The CDR3 has 15 amino acids. The CDR3 here is CSAREVAGGYNEQFF. The CDR3 region has the DNA TGCAGTGCTAGAGAGGTAGCGGGGGGATACAATGAGCAGTTCTTC.

This clonotype has a count of ten or more. This chain connects TRBV20-1 to TRBJ1-2, with unresolved D. V was clipped by 3 bases and J by 5 bases, with 10 bases between them. Germline V gives CDR1 DFQATT, CDR2 SNEGSKA (reference sequence). This CDR3 is 12 amino acids long. This CDR3 is CSASPVNYGYTF. The CDR3 DNA sequence: TGCAGTGCTAGTCCTGTTAATTATGGCTACACCTTC.

Note on this clonotype: One junction end does not reproduce the germline sequence, and a read error may be involved. The J gene is TRBJ1-4, the V gene TRBV7-3; D not resolved. CDR1 is SGHTA, CDR2 FQGTGA, per germline. The CDR3 is made up of 15 amino acids. Here the CDR3 DNA reads TGTTCCAGCAGCTTAACCAGTGCAACTAATGAAAAACTGTTTTTT. It translates to CSSSLTSATNEKLFF.

In this sample, this clonotype turned up a few times. A single base separates this from a much larger clone, so it may be a read error. The chain recombines TRBV7-2 with TRBJ2-3; 12 nucleotides agree with TRBD2. Germline-derived CDR1 and CDR2 are SGHTA and FQGNSA. This CDR3 is built from 18 residues. The CDR3 region is CASSLRTTSGGSTHTQYF. CDR3 sequence (DNA): TGTGCCAGCAGCCTCCGGACAACTAGCGGGGGGAGCACACATACGCAGTATTTT. Filled out from reference TRBV7-2 and TRBJ2-3, the complete variable domain reads GAGVSQSPSNKVTEKGKDVELRCDPISGHTALYWYRQSLGQGLEFLIYFQGNSAPDKSGLPSDRFSAERTGGSVSTLTIQRTQQEDSAVYLCASSLRTTSGGSTHTQYFGPGTRLTVL.

This clonotype was detected a few times. The chain is built from TRBV30 and TRBJ2-3, with 10 bases identical to TRBD1. V gave up 8 bases and J gave up 5 bases; unmatched junction bases: 7. Germline V CDR1 and CDR2: GTSNPN, SVGIG (reference sequence). CDR3 size: 13 residues. The CDR3 DNA follows: TGTGCCGCCGACAGGGGGCGCGTAGATACGCAGTATTTT. Residues: CAADRGRVDTQYF.

This clonotype occurred many times. CDR3 in amino acids: CSARARQDGYTF. The DNA for the CDR3 is TGCAGTGCTAGGGCGAGACAGGACGGCTACACCTTC. The rearrangement links TRBV20-1 to TRBJ1-2; D may be TRBD1 (6 bases). CDR1 is DFQATT and CDR2 is SNEGSKA in the germline V gene (reference sequence). V shed 3 bases and J shed 8 bases, with 13 bases lying between them. This CDR3 is built from 12 residues.

V is TRBV18 and J is TRBJ1-3; D perhaps matches TRBD1 (6 bases). CDR1 KGHSH and CDR2 LQKENI come from the germline V gene. Trimming took off 3 bases at V and 7 bases at J, with 16 bases between the two ends. The length of the CDR3 is 15 residues. The CDR3 bases are TGTGCCAGCTCACCGCTACAAGACAGGTCCAACACCATATATTTT. This encodes CASSPLQDRSNTIYF.

This chain links TRBV24-1 with TRBJ2-3; D possibly corresponds to TRBD2 (5 bases). Germline-derived CDR1 and CDR2 are KGHDR and SFDVKD. The V end was cut by 5 bases, the J end by 2 bases, with 13 bases between. The CDR3 is 15 residues long. In DNA, the CDR3 is TGTGCCACCAGTGCTCGGGAAATAGTCACAGATACGCAGTATTTT. Protein product: CATSAREIVTDTQYF.

This clonotype was counted a few times. This sequence joins TRBV20-1 and TRBJ1-1; no reliable D call. Germline lookup yields CDR1 DFQATT and CDR2 SNEGSKA (reference sequence). V lost 3 bases and J 7 bases, leaving 15 bases between the germline ends. The CDR3 is 13 amino acids. The CDR3 coding sequence is TGCAGTGCTAGTGACGGGAACGGGAATGAAGCTTTCTTT. Protein product: CSASDGNGNEAFF.

The V and J genes are TRBV2 and TRBJ2-1, with 11 bases that match TRBD2. CDR3 length equals 13 residues. The germline V gene encodes CDR1 SNHLY and CDR2 FYNNEI. V gave up 7 bases and J gave up 7 bases; unmatched junction bases: 3. CDR3 sequence (DNA): TGTGCCAGCATAGCGGGGGGGCGGAATGAGCAGTTCTTC. It translates to CASIAGGRNEQFF. Using reference TRBV2 and TRBJ2-1 for the parts outside the CDR3, the full variable domain is EPEVTQTPSHQVTQMGQEVILRCVPISNHLYFYWYRQILGQKVEFLVSFYNNEISEKSEIFDDQFSVERPDGSNFTLKIRSTKLEDSAMYFCASIAGGRNEQFFGPGTRLTVL.

In the case of this clonotype: This may stem from a read error, because a much larger clone lies one nucleotide away. J is TRBJ2-5 and V is TRBV19; 11 bases line up with TRBD2. Germline-derived CDR1 and CDR2 are LNHDA and SQIVND (reference sequence). The J segment lost 4 bases and the V segment lost 3 bases, leaving 4 bases of the junction unmatched. The CDR3 has 15 amino acids. CDR3 amino acids: CASSITLAGGETQYF. The CDR3, as DNA: TGTGCCAGTAGTATCACCCTAGCGGGGGGAGAGACCCAGTACTTC.

This clonotype was counted ten times or more. This sequence joins TRBV2 and TRBJ2-1; 7 positions match TRBD2. The CDR3 is made up of 18 amino acids. V dropped 6 bases and J dropped 7; count of bases not matched to a gene: 21. CDR1 and CDR2 (germline): SNHLY, FYNNEI. The CDR3, as DNA: TGTGCCAGCAGCTCGGCGGCTAGCGGATCAATCCCGGGAAATGAGCAGTTCTTC. Its translation: CASSSAASGSIPGNEQFF.

This clonotype was recorded a few times. This may stem from a read error, because a much larger clone lies one nucleotide away. The gene calls are TRBV7-9 and TRBJ1-3; D gene ambiguous. The length of the CDR3 is 17 residues. Germline-derived CDR1 and CDR2 are SEHNR and FQNEAQ (reference sequence). The DNA of the CDR3 is TGTGCCAGCAGCTTAGGGGTTTGGCTTCCCCCTGGAAACCCCATATATTTT. Translating it yields CASSLGVWLPPGNPIYF.

This clonotype has a count of ten or more. The V call is TRBV18, the J call TRBJ2-1; 8 positions agree with TRBD2. The CDR3 runs 15 residues. The V and J ends lost 6 bases and 3 bases, in that order; junction bases with no gene match: 7. Germline V lookup: CDR1 KGHSH, CDR2 LQKENI. The CDR3 sequence: CASSQERERYNEQFF. In DNA, the CDR3 is TGTGCCAGCTCCCAGGAGCGGGAGCGCTACAATGAGCAGTTCTTC. Full variable domain (remainder filled in from reference TRBV18 and TRBJ2-1): NAGVMQNPRHLVRRRGQEARLRCSPMKGHSHVYWYRQLPEEGLKFMVYLQKENIIDESGMPKERFSAEFPKEGPSILRIQQVVRGDSAAYFCASSQERERYNEQFFGPGTRLTVL.

DNA for the CDR3: TGTGCCAGCAAACCGGCTAGCGGGAGGGGCACAGATACGCAGTATTTT. This sequence encodes CASKPASGRGTDTQYF. The rearrangement joins TRBV7-2 to TRBJ2-3; 12 bases map to TRBD2. The germline V gene has CDR1 SGHTA and CDR2 FQGNSA. This CDR3 has 16 amino acids. V was clipped by 7 bases and J by 1 base; unmatched bases: 6. The whole variable domain, filled in from reference TRBV7-2 and TRBJ2-3, reads GAGVSQSPSNKVTEKGKDVELRCDPISGHTALYWYRQSLGQGLEFLIYFQGNSAPDKSGLPSDRFSAERTGGSVSTLTIQRTQQEDSAVYLCASKPASGRGTDTQYFGPGTRLTVL.